This T cell receptor (beta chain) appears in the sequencing data of a study of blood T cell repertoires in COVID-19. Germline V CDR1 and CDR2: SGHAT, FQNNGV. V was clipped by 5 bases and J by 7 bases; unmatched bases: 7. The CDR3 totals 14 residues. In the authors' workflow: The assay estimated nucleated cells by amplifying reference gene primers. Profiling relied on immunoSEQ multiplex PCR, and the TCRdb table lists in-frame clones only, not all of them. V and J calls and clone size come straight from that table; D and trimming were deduced from the DNA. The sample has more than 250,000 clones; under 90% are singletons.

This TCR derives from a human donor in a cohort sampled during active COVID-19. This rearrangement joins TRBV11-2 to TRBJ1-4; 7 bases map to TRBD1. The sequenced sample was peripheral blood. As DNA, the CDR3 is TGTGCCAGCAGCCCCACAGGGGTCGGTGAAAAACTGTTTTTT. Protein product: CASSPTGVGEKLFF.